The clone carrying this T cell receptor (beta chain) was counted at least ten times. The antigen is not known. This beta chain is a stray read from a library made for alpha chains; its abundance is not meaningful. TCRdb re-called the 5' RACE reads through MiXCR, storing one row per CDR3 protein. This sample yields 3,000 to 4,000 distinct CDR3 sequences, of which approximately 8.8% are seen a single time; about 30% belongs to the top ten. Germline V gives CDR1 MNHNY, CDR2 SVGAGI (reference sequence). V dropped 6 bases and J dropped 6 bases, with 5 bases sitting between them. The CDR3 is 11 residues long. The data are from a study of spatial heterogeneity in lung cancer. Study-wide findings and caveats: One measure, the expanded intratumoral alpha and beta TCR count, tracked tumor mutation counts.

Time point specified: sample taken at primary tumor resection. The sample consisted of lung tumor tissue, taken at surgery. The V call is TRBV6-6, the J call TRBJ2-2; D is unclear. This clonotype was obtained from a male donor with early-stage non-small cell lung cancer. CDR3 sequence: CASSLAGELFF. The DNA of the CDR3 is TGTGCCAGCAGCCTGGCCGGGGAGCTGTTTTTT.